The 14 T cell receptor beta chains in this list originate from one sample, sequenced in a study of shared clonotypes between healthy human individuals. Data came from immunoSEQ multiplex PCR; TCRdb stores just in-frame clones and leaves some out. The table shows around 2,000,000 clones, with roughly 94% occurring only once. Sequencing input: naive CD4+ T cells sorted from blood. Specified subset: CD45RA+ positively selected. These receptors all stem from a man aged 18 to 35 in good health.

CDR3 sequence reads: CASSRREYEQYF. DNA of the CDR3: TGTGCCAGCTCCCGAAGGGAGTACGAGCAGTACTTC. V gene TRBV18 combines with J gene TRBJ2-7; possibly TRBD2 for D (5 bases). Trimming cost V 6 bases and J 4 bases, with 10 bases left between them. This CDR3 comprises 12 residues. The germline CDR1 and CDR2 sequences are KGHSH and LQKENI.

The genes are TRBV28 and TRBJ2-7; weak D call: TRBD2 (5 bases). Trimming removed 4 bases from V and 2 bases from J, with 12 bases in between. There are 14 residues in the CDR3. Germline CDR1 reads MDHEN; CDR2 reads SYDVKM. The CDR3 bases are TGTGCCAGCAGTTGGAGTAACGGGGCCTACGAGCAGTACTTC. It encodes CASSWSNGAYEQYF.

The J gene is TRBJ2-1, the V gene TRBV10-3; TRBD2 aligns across 10 bases. The germline V gene encodes CDR1 ENHRY and CDR2 SYGVKD. J gave up 8 bases and V 5 bases, and 6 bases lay outside the gene matches. The CDR3 is made up of 14 amino acids. This CDR3 reads CAISKREGTYEQFF. As DNA, the CDR3 is TGTGCCATCAGTAAGCGGGAGGGTACCTATGAGCAGTTCTTC.

This clone was recorded only once. This chain joins TRBV18 and TRBJ2-3; 11 nucleotides agree with TRBD1. The germline V gene encodes CDR1 KGHSH and CDR2 LQKENI. Trimming at V came to 3 bases and at J to 6 bases, leaving 8 bases not matched to a gene. CDR3 length: 16 amino acids. This chain's CDR3 is CASSPLGQGAPDTQYF. CDR3 nucleotide sequence: TGTGCCAGCTCACCCCTCGGACAGGGGGCGCCCGATACGCAGTATTTT.

The chain is built from TRBV7-3 and TRBJ2-2; 8 nucleotides align to TRBD2. The CDR3 loop spans 16 amino acids. Unmatched junction bases numbered 9, after V lost 5 bases and J lost 4 bases. Germline CDR1 and CDR2: SGHTA and FQGTGA. The CDR3 protein is CASSPSGGGFTGELFF. The CDR3 region has the DNA TGTGCCAGCAGCCCAAGCGGGGGAGGATTCACCGGGGAGCTGTTTTTT.

This chain uses TRBV6-6 with TRBJ2-3, with D perhaps TRBD1 or TRBD2 (7 bases each). Germline CDR1 MNHNY, CDR2 SVGAGI (reference sequence). This CDR3 spans 16 amino acids. Trimming shortened V by 10 bases and J by 4 bases, and 24 bases separated the two germline ends. The CDR3 nucleotides read TGTGCCACTCGTCTGAAACAGGGGAGGGAATCAGATACGCAGTATTTT. Translation gives CATRLKQGRESDTQYF.

The chain carries TRBV14 and TRBJ2-1; TRBD1 aligns across 11 bases. The CDR3 has 15 residues. The J segment lost 3 bases and the V segment lost 4 bases, leaving 2 bases of the junction unmatched. Germline values: CDR1 SGHDN, CDR2 FVKESK. The CDR3 here is CASSRGTGGYNEQFF. The CDR3, as DNA: TGTGCCAGCAGCCGCGGGACAGGGGGCTACAATGAGCAGTTCTTC.

In DNA, the CDR3 is TGTGCCAGCAGATCCGGGACAGTTCTATACGAGCAGTACTTC. The encoded protein is CASRSGTVLYEQYF. J is TRBJ2-7 and V is TRBV6-1, with 7 bases aligning to TRBD1. Germline trimming cut 6 bases from V and 4 bases from J; bases unmatched to any gene: 9. This CDR3 has 14 residues. The germline V gene encodes CDR1 MNHNS and CDR2 SASEGT.

This clone came up once. V gene TRBV2 combines with J gene TRBJ2-5, with D possibly being TRBD1 or TRBD2 (7 bases each). The length of the CDR3 is 15 residues. Between the trimmed V and J ends, which lost 6 bases and 0 bases, there was a span of 14 bases. Germline CDR1 is SNHLY and CDR2 is FYNNEI. As DNA, the CDR3 is TGTGCCAGCAGGCAGGGGGAGGGGTACCAAGAGACCCAGTACTTC. Protein: CASRQGEGYQETQYF.

The gene calls are TRBV19 and TRBJ2-7, with a possible D match to TRBD1 (6 bases). V dropped 8 bases and J dropped 0 bases, with 17 bases sitting between them. The CDR3 covers 15 residues. Looked up from germline, CDR1 is LNHDA and CDR2 is SQIVND (reference sequence). The CDR3 is CASATGTRSSYEQYF. The CDR3, as DNA: TGTGCCAGTGCCACCGGGACACGCAGCTCCTACGAGCAGTACTTC.

The V gene is TRBV5-4, the J gene TRBJ2-5, with D unresolved. This CDR3 is built from 14 residues. The germline V gene encodes CDR1 SGHNT and CDR2 YYREEE (reference sequence). V lost 0 bases, J lost 0 bases, and 6 bases lay in between. For the CDR3, the DNA is TGTGCCAGCAGCTTGGTTGGGAACCAAGAGACCCAGTACTTC. Protein: CASSLVGNQETQYF.

The rearrangement uses TRBV29-1 and TRBJ2-7, with TRBD1 matching over 8 bases. The trim removed 3 bases at V and 0 bases at J, leaving 4 bases unmatched. The germline V gene encodes CDR1 SQVTM and CDR2 ANQGSEA. This CDR3 has 14 amino acids. CDR3 nucleotide sequence: TGCAGCGTTGAGACAGGGGTTAACTCCTACGAGCAGTACTTC. This gives the protein CSVETGVNSYEQYF.

About this clone: The sample carries other DNA sequences with the same CDR3. The chain is built from TRBV19 and TRBJ2-3; D is perhaps TRBD2 (5 bases). Germline values: CDR1 LNHDA, CDR2 SQIVND (reference sequence). V was pared by 5 bases and J by 0 bases, with 9 bases between. The CDR3 totals 14 residues. The CDR3 spells CASSDRGSTDTQYF. The CDR3 DNA reads TGTGCCAGTAGTGACCGGGGAAGCACAGATACGCAGTATTTT.

V usage is TRBV2 and J usage is TRBJ2-7; 9 bases agree with TRBD2. The V segment lost 3 bases and the J segment 4 bases; nucleotides outside the gene matches: 7. Germline loops: CDR1 SNHLY, CDR2 FYNNEI. This CDR3 is built from 15 residues. As DNA, the CDR3 is TGTGCCAGCAGTGATTTAGCGGGAGATAGGTACGAGCAGTACTTC. It yields the protein CASSDLAGDRYEQYF.